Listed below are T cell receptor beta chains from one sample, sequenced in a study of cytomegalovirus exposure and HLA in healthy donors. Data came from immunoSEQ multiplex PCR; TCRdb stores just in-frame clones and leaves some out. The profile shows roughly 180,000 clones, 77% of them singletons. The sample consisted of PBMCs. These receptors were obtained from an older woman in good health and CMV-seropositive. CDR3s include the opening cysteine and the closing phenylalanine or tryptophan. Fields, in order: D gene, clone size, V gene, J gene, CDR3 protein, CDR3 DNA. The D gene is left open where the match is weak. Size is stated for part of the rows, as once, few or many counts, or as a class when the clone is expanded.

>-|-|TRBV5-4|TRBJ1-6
CASSFVLNSPLHF
TGTGCCAGCAGCTTCGTCCTAAATTCACCCCTCCACTTT
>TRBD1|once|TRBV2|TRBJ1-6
CASSQQGRSHF
TGTGCCAGCAGTCAACAGGGGAGGTCTCACTTT
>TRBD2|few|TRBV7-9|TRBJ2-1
CASSSIAGGSYNEQFF
TGTGCCAGCAGCTCGATAGCGGGGGGTTCCTACAATGAGCAGTTCTTC
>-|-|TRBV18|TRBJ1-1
CASSPPSREWMNTEAFF
TGTGCCAGCTCACCACCGAGTCGGGAGTGGATGAACACTGAAGCTTTCTTT
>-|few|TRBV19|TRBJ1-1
CASSRGVRAEAFF
TGTGCCAGTAGTAGGGGAGTGAGGGCTGAAGCTTTCTTT
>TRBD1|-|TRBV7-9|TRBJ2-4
CASSSRDRVNSQYF
TGTGCCAGCAGCTCGCGGGACAGGGTAAACAGTCAGTACTTC
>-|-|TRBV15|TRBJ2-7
CATSRAGSYYEQYF
TGTGCCACCAGCAGAGCAGGCAGTTATTACGAGCAGTACTTC
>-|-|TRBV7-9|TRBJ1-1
CASSLMAGANTEAFF
TGTGCCAGCAGCTTAATGGCAGGGGCGAACACTGAAGCTTTCTTT
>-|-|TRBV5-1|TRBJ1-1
CASSLGQGNVNTEAFF
TGCGCCAGCAGCTTGGGGCAGGGCAACGTGAACACTGAAGCTTTCTTT
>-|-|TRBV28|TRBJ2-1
CASSFARVCPFF
TGTGCCAGCAGTTTTGCGAGGGTTTGTCCGTTCTTC
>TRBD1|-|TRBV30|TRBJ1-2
CAWSVTGQGDGYTF
TGTGCCTGGAGTGTAACGGGACAGGGGGATGGCTACACCTTC
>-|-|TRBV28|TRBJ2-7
CASSFRGMRPYEQYF
TGTGCCAGCAGTTTTCGGGGTATGAGGCCCTACGAGCAGTACTTC
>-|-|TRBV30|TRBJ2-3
CAWGRGAGITDTQYF
TGTGCCTGGGGTCGTGGGGCAGGTATCACAGATACGCAGTATTTT
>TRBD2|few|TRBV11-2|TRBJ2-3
CASSRSGLVRGDTQYF
TGTGCCAGCAGCCGATCCGGACTAGTCCGGGGTGATACGCAGTATTTT
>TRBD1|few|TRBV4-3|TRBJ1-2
CASSQEGQGARGYTF
TGCGCCAGCAGCCAAGAGGGACAGGGGGCACGTGGCTACACCTTC
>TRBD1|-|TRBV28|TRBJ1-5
CASTATGGGQPQHF
TGTGCCAGCACCGCGACAGGGGGCGGACAGCCCCAGCATTTT
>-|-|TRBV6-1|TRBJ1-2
CASSEARGIGYTF
TGTGCCAGCAGTGAAGCCCGGGGGATAGGCTACACCTTC
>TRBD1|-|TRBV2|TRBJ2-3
CASRERQGRTDTQYF
TGTGCCAGTCGTGAGAGACAGGGCCGCACAGATACGCAGTATTTT
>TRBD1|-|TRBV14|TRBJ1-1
CASSLRTGGLNTEAFF
TGTGCCAGCAGCCTACGGACAGGGGGGTTGAACACTGAAGCTTTCTTT
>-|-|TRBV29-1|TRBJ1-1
CSVVGAYPAMNTEAFF
TGCAGCGTTGTTGGGGCCTACCCAGCCATGAACACTGAAGCTTTCTTT
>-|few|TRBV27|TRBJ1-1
CASSLYEGMNTEAFF
TGTGCCAGCAGTTTATACGAGGGCATGAACACTGAAGCTTTCTTT
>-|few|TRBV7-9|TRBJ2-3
CASSLGSLDTQYF
TGTGCCAGCAGCTTAGGTTCCCTAGATACGCAGTATTTT
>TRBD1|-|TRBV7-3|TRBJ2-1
CASSPRDRSYNEQFF
TGTGCCAGCAGCCCCCGGGACAGATCCTACAATGAGCAGTTCTTC
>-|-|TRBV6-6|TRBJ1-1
CASSYLLGGRDTEAFF
TGTGCCAGCAGTTACCTCTTGGGAGGGAGGGACACTGAAGCTTTCTTT
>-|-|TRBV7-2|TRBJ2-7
CASSFGRVEQYF
TGTGCCAGCAGCTTCGGCAGGGTCGAGCAGTACTTC
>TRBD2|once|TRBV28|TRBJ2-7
CASSSVYSGRSLEQYF
TGTGCCAGCAGTTCAGTATATAGCGGGAGGTCCCTCGAGCAGTACTTC
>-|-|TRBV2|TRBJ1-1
CAGKQANTEAFF
TGTGCCGGAAAACAGGCGAACACTGAAGCTTTCTTT
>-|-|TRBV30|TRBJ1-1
CAWSRGEGGSTEAFF
TGTGCCTGGAGTAGAGGGGAGGGGGGAAGCACTGAAGCTTTCTTT
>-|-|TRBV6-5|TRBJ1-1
CASSYGGAIREAFF
TGTGCCAGCAGTTACGGCGGGGCAATCCGTGAAGCTTTCTTT
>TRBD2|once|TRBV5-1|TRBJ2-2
CASSFGLAGVGGELFF
TGCGCCAGCAGCTTCGGACTAGCGGGAGTCGGCGGGGAGCTGTTTTTT
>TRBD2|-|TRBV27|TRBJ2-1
CASSFRWTSGRAENEQFF
TGTGCCAGCAGTTTCAGATGGACTAGCGGGAGGGCCGAGAATGAGCAGTTCTTC
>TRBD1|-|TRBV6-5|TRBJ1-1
CASSYTGGVGTEAFF
TGTGCCAGCAGTTACACAGGGGGCGTCGGCACTGAAGCTTTCTTT
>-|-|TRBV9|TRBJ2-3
CASSATGDHPFTDTQYF
TGTGCCAGCAGCGCCACGGGGGACCACCCCTTCACAGATACGCAGTATTTT
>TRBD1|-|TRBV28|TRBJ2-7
CASKLTGVYEQYF
TGTGCCAGCAAACTGACAGGGGTCTACGAGCAGTACTTC
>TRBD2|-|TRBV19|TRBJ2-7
CASSIETSGRALYEQYF
TGTGCCAGTAGTATAGAGACTAGCGGGAGGGCCCTCTACGAGCAGTACTTC
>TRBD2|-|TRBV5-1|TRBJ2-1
CASSLASGTYNEQFF
TGCGCCAGCAGCTTGGCTAGCGGGACATACAATGAGCAGTTCTTC
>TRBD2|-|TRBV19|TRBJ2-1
CASSIGASGGGEQFF
TGTGCCAGTAGTATAGGGGCTAGCGGGGGAGGTGAGCAGTTCTTC
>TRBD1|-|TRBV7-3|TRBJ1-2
CASSSRGQDYGYTF
TGTGCCAGCAGCTCCCGCGGACAGGACTATGGCTACACCTTC
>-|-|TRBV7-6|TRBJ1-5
CASSLDGDINQPQHF
TGTGCCAGCAGCTTAGATGGGGACATAAATCAGCCCCAGCATTTT
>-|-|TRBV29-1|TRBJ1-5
CSIGGLGDQPQHF
TGCAGCATAGGGGGTCTCGGCGATCAGCCCCAGCATTTT
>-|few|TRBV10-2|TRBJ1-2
CASGGAGLYGYTF
TGCGCCAGTGGGGGGGCGGGACTCTATGGCTACACCTTC
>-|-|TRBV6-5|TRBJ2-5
CASSLSGWGAQETQYF
TGTGCCAGCAGTTTAAGTGGGTGGGGCGCCCAAGAGACCCAGTACTTC
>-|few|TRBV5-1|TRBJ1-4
CASSLGGWTNEKLFF
TGCGCCAGCAGCTTGGGGGGCTGGACTAATGAAAAACTGTTTTTT
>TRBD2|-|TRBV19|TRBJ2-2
CASRIQAGVGSGELFF
TGTGCCAGTAGGATTCAAGCGGGAGTCGGTAGCGGGGAGCTGTTTTTT
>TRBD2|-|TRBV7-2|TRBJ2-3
CASSLAGGPIDTQYF
TGTGCCAGCAGCTTGGCGGGAGGGCCAATAGATACGCAGTATTTT
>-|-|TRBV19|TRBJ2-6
CASSMGRGSGANGLTF
TGTGCCAGTAGTATGGGTAGGGGCTCTGGGGCCAACGGCCTGACTTTC
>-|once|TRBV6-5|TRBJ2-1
CAGSPWRGAYNEQFF
TGTGCCGGCAGCCCCTGGCGGGGAGCCTACAATGAGCAGTTCTTC
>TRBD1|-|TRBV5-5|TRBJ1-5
CASSLEQGSNQPQHF
TGTGCCAGCAGCTTGGAACAGGGGAGCAATCAGCCCCAGCATTTT
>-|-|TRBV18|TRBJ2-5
CASSPQGDQETQYF
TGTGCCAGCTCACCACAGGGGGACCAAGAGACCCAGTACTTC
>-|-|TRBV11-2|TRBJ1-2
CASSFSLRGYGYTF
TGTGCCAGCAGCTTTTCTTTAAGGGGGTACGGCTACACCTTC
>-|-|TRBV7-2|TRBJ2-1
CASSTLDLGNEQFF
TGTGCCAGCAGCACCCTCGACTTGGGCAATGAGCAGTTCTTC